Shown below are 8 T cell receptor beta chains from a single sample sequenced in a study of radiotherapy plus CTLA-4 blockade in lung cancer. Clones were read by immunoSEQ multiplex PCR, and TCRdb kept only the in-frame ones, dropping some. The sample contains 20,000 to 25,000 clones, 71% of which appear only once. The specimen comprised peripheral blood, sampled from a patient treated with radiotherapy plus ipilimumab. The receptors derive from a human donor with non-small cell lung cancer whose response to radiotherapy plus ipilimumab could not be evaluated.

The gene calls are TRBV6-4 and TRBJ2-7, with D possibly matching TRBD2 (6 bases). The CDR3 consists of 16 residues. Per germline, CDR1 MRHNA and CDR2 SNTAGT. V shed 0 bases and J shed 1 base, with 13 bases lying between them. In nucleotides, the CDR3 is TGTGCCAGCAGTGACTCGGAGAGCGGGTGGTCCTACGAGCAGTACTTC. Its translation is CASSDSESGWSYEQYF.

This clone came up a few times. The chain joins TRBV2 to TRBJ1-1, with 8 bases identical to TRBD1. V lost 6 bases, J lost 0 bases, and 3 bases stayed unmatched. The CDR3 length is 14 residues. Germline V gene lookup returns CDR1 SNHLY and CDR2 FYNNEI. CDR3 in amino acids: CASRVGQVNTEAFF. The CDR3 DNA sequence: TGTGCCAGCAGGGTGGGACAGGTGAACACTGAAGCTTTCTTT.

The rearrangement links TRBV4-2 to TRBJ2-5, with 9 bases aligning to TRBD1. This CDR3 has 15 amino acids. Germline CDR1 and CDR2: LGHNA and YNFKEQ. V was pared by 4 bases and J by 3 bases, with 6 bases of the junction left unmatched. The CDR3 sequence: CASSRRTGDKETQYF. The CDR3 DNA reads as TGTGCCAGCAGCCGCCGGACAGGGGATAAAGAGACCCAGTACTTC.

The chain employs TRBV15 and TRBJ1-2; D gene unclear. Trimming took 1 base from V and 0 from J, leaving 9 bases between them. Germline V gives CDR1 LNHNV, CDR2 YYDKDF (reference sequence). The CDR3 spans 15 residues. CDR3 residues: CATSRGPQSNYGYTF. DNA for the CDR3: TGTGCCACCAGCAGAGGCCCACAGTCTAACTATGGCTACACCTTC. Drawing the rest from reference TRBV15 and TRBJ1-2, the complete variable domain is DAMVIQNPRYQVTQFGKPVTLSCSQTLNHNVMYWYQQKSSQAPKLLFHYYDKDFNNEADTPDNFQSRRPNTSFCFLDIRSPGLGDTAMYLCATSRGPQSNYGYTFGSGTRLTVV.

This clone was seen only once. The gene calls are TRBV27 and TRBJ2-7, with 10 bases that match TRBD1. Germline-derived CDR1 and CDR2 are MNHEY and SMNVEV (reference sequence). This CDR3 has 15 amino acids. After removal of 6 bases from V and 2 bases from J, the junction contained 7 bases not matched to a gene. The CDR3 DNA sequence: TGTGCCAGCAGCCCATGGACAGGGGGTGCCTACGAGCAGTACTTC. It encodes CASSPWTGGAYEQYF.

This clone appeared a few times. The V and J genes are TRBV28 and TRBJ1-4; 8 bases are a match to TRBD1. The ends lost 5 bases at V and 4 bases at J; junction bases unmatched: 9. The CDR3 runs to 16 residues. CDR1 and CDR2 (germline): MDHEN, SYDVKM. The CDR3 sequence is CASSGIRGRGNEKLFF. DNA for the CDR3: TGTGCCAGCAGTGGGATCAGGGGGCGCGGTAATGAAAAACTGTTTTTT.

V usage is TRBV7-9 and J usage is TRBJ2-1, with 9 bases lining up with TRBD2. With 5 bases clipped from V and 2 bases from J, the junction kept 13 bases outside the gene matches. The CDR3 sequence is 18 residues long. CDR1 and CDR2 (germline): SEHNR, FQNEAQ (reference sequence). This chain's CDR3 is CASSPGSISGGAYNEQFF. The CDR3 region has the DNA TGTGCCAGCAGCCCAGGATCAATTAGCGGGGGAGCCTACAATGAGCAGTTCTTC.

V usage is TRBV5-6 and J usage is TRBJ2-5; weak D call: TRBD2 (6 bases). The CDR3 sequence is 16 residues long. Trimming pared 3 bases from V and 0 bases from J, leaving 15 bases between. Germline-derived CDR1 and CDR2 are SGHDT and YYEEEE. The CDR3, as DNA: TGTGCCAGCAGCTGGGGACTGGGGGGTTACCAAGAGACCCAGTACTTC. Protein: CASSWGLGGYQETQYF.